Listed here are 27 T cell receptor beta chains from one sample, sequenced in a study of control samples from healthy donors and cancer patients. Profiling relied on immunoSEQ multiplex PCR, and the TCRdb table lists in-frame clones only, not all of them. The repertoire holds just over 80,000 clones, nearly 90% seen once, with 4.5% to 7% in the top ten. Source material: blood. The receptors were sampled from a man between 45 and 60 years old in good health.

V and J are TRBV18 and TRBJ2-2, with a possible D match to TRBD1 (6 bases). The V gene's germline CDR1 is KGHSH and CDR2 LQKENI. Trimming stripped 5 bases from V and 6 bases from J, with 16 bases between. The CDR3 length is 15 residues. The CDR3: CASSSKMQGSGELFF. The CDR3 DNA is TGTGCCAGCTCATCGAAGATGCAGGGGTCCGGGGAGCTGTTTTTT.

The chain combines TRBV27 with TRBJ1-2; 7 nucleotides align to TRBD1. The CDR3 contains 15 residues. V shed 6 bases, J shed 1 base, and the junction held 8 bases outside the gene matches. Germline-derived CDR1 and CDR2 are MNHEY and SMNVEV (reference sequence). The CDR3 loop is CASRLTGQSNYGYTF. The CDR3 region has the DNA TGTGCCAGCAGACTTACGGGACAGAGTAACTATGGCTACACCTTC.

The CDR3 protein is CASSEGRVNQPQHF. Here the CDR3 DNA reads TGTGCCAGCAGCGAGGGGAGGGTTAATCAGCCCCAGCATTTT. J is TRBJ1-5 and V is TRBV9; TRBD1 is a possible D gene (5 bases). Germline assignment: CDR1 SGDLS and CDR2 YYNGEE. Trimming took 3 bases from V and 4 from J, leaving 11 bases between them. This CDR3 region has 14 residues. Complete variable domain (other parts from reference TRBV9 and TRBJ1-5): DSGVTQTPKHLITATGQRVTLRCSPRSGDLSVYWYQQSLDQGLQFLIQYYNGEERAKGNILERFSAQQFPDLHSELNLSSLELGDSALYFCASSEGRVNQPQHFGDGTRLSIL.

The V gene is TRBV11-3, the J gene TRBJ1-4; possibly TRBD1 for D (5 bases). The CDR3 totals 15 residues. The germline gives CDR1 SGHNT, CDR2 YENEEA. V lost 5 bases to trimming and J lost 5 bases, with 15 bases between them. DNA for the CDR3: TGTGCCAGCAGCCCGGGGGGGGTCCGGAATGAAAAACTGTTTTTT. Translated, it gives CASSPGGVRNEKLFF.

The chain employs TRBV3-1 (or the pseudogene TRBV3-2) and TRBJ2-3; TRBD2 aligns across 9 bases. The CDR3 has 15 residues. The germline CDR1 and CDR2 sequences are LGHDT and YNNKEL (reference sequence). Trimming took 4 bases from V and 4 from J; bases not matched to a gene: 6. The DNA for the CDR3 is TGTGCCAGCAGCCCGTTAGCGGGGGAGGCAGATACGCAGTATTTT. Amino acid sequence: CASSPLAGEADTQYF.

This clone was seen more than once but under ten times. This chain uses TRBV2 with TRBJ2-3, with D maybe TRBD2 (5 bases). Deletions cut 6 bases from V and 0 bases from J, with 10 bases between. The CDR3 consists of 14 residues. From germline, CDR1 is SNHLY and CDR2 FYNNEI. In DNA, the CDR3 is TGTGCCAGCAGCGACTACCTTAGCACAGATACGCAGTATTTT. It codes for CASSDYLSTDTQYF.

The chain couples TRBV6-1 to TRBJ1-3, with D uncertain. Germline V CDR1 and CDR2: MNHNS, SASEGT. Trimming took 4 bases from V and 1 from J, leaving 17 bases between them. The CDR3 extends over 17 amino acids. The CDR3: CASSVGTGRASGNTIYF. CDR3 bases: TGTGCCAGCAGTGTAGGAACCGGACGGGCGTCTGGAAACACCATATATTTT.

To note about this clone: One end of the junction fails to match germline, which may point to a read error. The chain joins TRBV6-5 to TRBJ1-5; 9 bases are a match to TRBD1. CDR3 length equals 13 residues. Germline assignment: CDR1 MNHEY and CDR2 SVGAGI. The CDR3 DNA reads TGTGCCAGCAGTACAGGGGGCAAACAGCCCCAGCATTTT. It yields the protein CASSTGGKQPQHF.

The V gene is TRBV7-9, the J gene TRBJ1-5, with 11 bases fitting TRBD1. CDR1 and CDR2 (germline): SEHNR, FQNEAQ (reference sequence). This CDR3 has 16 residues. V lost 1 base to trimming and J lost 7 bases; unmatched junction nucleotides: 6. The chain's CDR3 is CASSLDGTGGWQPQHF. CDR3 DNA sequence: TGTGCCAGCAGCTTAGACGGGACAGGGGGTTGGCAGCCCCAGCATTTT.

The chain joins TRBV6-5 to TRBJ1-2; TRBD1 matches 9 bases. The CDR3 covers 13 residues. Germline CDR1 reads MNHEY; CDR2 reads SVGAGI. Unmatched junction bases numbered 8, after V lost 10 bases and J lost 5 bases. CDR3 amino acids: CATLRGQGYGYTF. CDR3 nucleotides: TGTGCCACCCTTCGGGGACAGGGATATGGCTACACCTTC.

The V call is TRBV15, the J call TRBJ2-7; 7 nucleotides align to TRBD1. V was clipped by 5 bases and J by 5 bases; unmatched bases: 15. Germline-derived CDR1 and CDR2 are LNHNV and YYDKDF (reference sequence). The CDR3 runs to 16 residues. CDR3 in amino acids: CATSAQWSGGMDEQYF. The DNA of the CDR3 is TGTGCCACCAGCGCTCAATGGTCAGGGGGAATGGACGAGCAGTACTTC.

The chain links TRBV7-9 to TRBJ1-5; D is ambiguous. Germline V gives CDR1 SEHNR, CDR2 FQNEAQ (reference sequence). The CDR3 is 14 amino acids. Trimming took off 5 bases at V and 3 bases at J, with 11 bases between the two ends. Here the CDR3 DNA reads TGTGCCAGCAGCACGGACGGCCTCAATCAGCCCCAGCATTTT. Translating it yields CASSTDGLNQPQHF.

The gene calls are TRBV19 and TRBJ2-5; 8 bases line up with TRBD1. The CDR3 sequence is 14 residues long. V was clipped by 5 bases and J by 7 bases; unmatched bases: 9. Germline V gene sequence: CDR1 LNHDA, CDR2 SQIVND (reference sequence). The chain's CDR3 is CASSSQGGGGTQYF. The CDR3 DNA reads as TGTGCCAGTAGTTCACAGGGGGGCGGTGGGACCCAGTACTTC.

The V gene is TRBV10-2, the J gene TRBJ2-1; D call uncertain. Germline assignment: CDR1 WSHSY and CDR2 SAAADI. This CDR3 comprises 11 residues. The ends were cut back, 4 bases at V and 7 bases at J, with 5 bases in the middle. The CDR3 bases are TGCGCCAGCAGTGGCGTTAATGAGCAGTTCTTC. Its protein is CASSGVNEQFF.

The chain combines TRBV19 with TRBJ2-7, with D maybe TRBD2 (5 bases). CDR3 length equals 15 residues. V was pared by 3 bases and J by 6 bases, with 18 bases between. The germline gives CDR1 LNHDA, CDR2 SQIVND (reference sequence). CDR3 sequence: CASSMYEGAESEQYF. The CDR3 coding sequence is TGTGCCAGTAGTATGTATGAGGGCGCGGAGTCCGAGCAGTACTTC.

Here the CDR3 DNA reads TGTGCCAGCAGTGAGCTCTCCGGGACCTTC. Its translation: CASSELSGTF. The chain carries TRBV6-1 and TRBJ1-2; no clear D. This CDR3 contains 10 residues. CDR1 is MNHNS, CDR2 SASEGT, per germline. V was clipped by 3 bases and J by 14 bases, with 10 bases between them.

This chain connects TRBV2 to TRBJ1-5; 8 nucleotides align to TRBD1. Germline CDR1 is SNHLY and CDR2 is FYNNEI. The J segment lost 5 bases and the V segment lost 5 bases, leaving 11 bases of the junction unmatched. CDR3 length equals 16 residues. In DNA form, the CDR3 reads TGTGCCAGCAGTAACCGGACAGGGTTAAGTCATCAGCCCCAGCATTTT. It is translated as CASSNRTGLSHQPQHF.

The rearrangement uses TRBV14 and TRBJ2-7, with 10 bases aligning to TRBD1. Germline assignment: CDR1 SGHDN and CDR2 FVKESK. CDR3 length: 14 amino acids. V shed 4 bases, J shed 4 bases, and the junction held 4 bases outside the gene matches. CDR3 protein: CASSRAGQGYEQYF. Here the CDR3 DNA reads TGTGCCAGCAGCCGAGCGGGACAGGGGTACGAGCAGTACTTC.

The gene calls are TRBV9 and TRBJ1-1; a weak D match, TRBD1 (5 bases). This CDR3 region has 14 residues. The V gene's germline CDR1 is SGDLS and CDR2 YYNGEE. Trimming took off 0 bases at V and 5 bases at J, with 11 bases between the two ends. CDR3 in DNA: TGTGCCAGCAGCGTAGCGGGGCGTAAAACTGAAGCTTTCTTT. It specifies CASSVAGRKTEAFF.

The V call is TRBV5-1, the J call TRBJ1-1; no definite D call. Germline CDR1 and CDR2: SGHRS and YFSETQ. With 2 bases removed from V and 6 bases from J, the gap between germline ends came to 14 bases. CDR3 length: 14 amino acids. CDR3 residues: CASSFNAGSAEAFF. In DNA, the CDR3 is TGCGCCAGCAGCTTTAACGCGGGGAGCGCTGAAGCTTTCTTT. The variable domain in full, with the rest retrieved from reference TRBV5-1 and TRBJ1-1, is KAGVTQTPRYLIKTRGQQVTLSCSPISGHRSVSWYQQTPGQGLQFLFEYFSETQRNKGNFPGRFSGRQFSNSRSEMNVSTLELGDSALYLCASSFNAGSAEAFFGQGTRLTVV.

V is TRBV11-2 and J is TRBJ2-2; 9 bases agree with TRBD2. CDR1 SGHAT and CDR2 FQNNGV come from the germline V gene. The ends lost 3 bases at V and 7 bases at J; junction bases unmatched: 6. This CDR3 is 15 amino acids long. In DNA, the CDR3 is TGTGCCAGCAGCTTCGCGGGGGGGCAAATCGGGGAGCTGTTTTTT. Encoded protein: CASSFAGGQIGELFF. Looking up the rest from reference TRBV11-2 and TRBJ2-2 gives the full variable domain: EAGVAQSPRYKIIEKRQSVAFWCNPISGHATLYWYQQILGQGPKLLIQFQNNGVVDDSQLPKDRFSAERLKGVDSTLKIQPAKLEDSAVYLCASSFAGGQIGELFFGEGSRLTVL.

This chain joins TRBV19 and TRBJ1-2; D remains unclear. The V end was cut by 0 bases, the J end by 2 bases, with 4 bases between. The CDR3 runs 13 residues. Germline V CDR1 and CDR2: LNHDA, SQIVND (reference sequence). The CDR3 DNA reads as TGTGCCAGTAGTATAGAACAGAACTATGGCTACACCTTC. This translates into CASSIEQNYGYTF. Full variable domain (outside the CDR3, taken from reference TRBV19 and TRBJ1-2): DGGITQSPKYLFRKEGQNVTLSCEQNLNHDAMYWYRQDPGQGLRLIYYSQIVNDFQKGDIAEGYSVSREKKESFPLTVTSAQKNPTAFYLCASSIEQNYGYTFGSGTRLTVV.

The chain links TRBV11-3 to TRBJ1-2, with D uncertain. Trimming cost V 4 bases and J 4 bases, with 10 bases left between them. The CDR3 extends over 13 amino acids. Per germline, CDR1 SGHNT and CDR2 YENEEA. As DNA, the CDR3 is TGTGCCAGCAGCTCGGTCGGGCGCTATGGCTACACCTTC. Its translation: CASSSVGRYGYTF.

This clone was recorded only once. The chain employs TRBV29-1 and TRBJ2-5, with 8 bases that match TRBD1. Trimming at V came to 8 bases and at J to 5 bases, leaving 10 bases not matched to a gene. Germline CDR1 is SQVTM and CDR2 is ANQGSEA. The CDR3 consists of 13 residues. The CDR3 loop is CSLAQGARETQYF. The CDR3 DNA reads as TGCAGCCTTGCCCAGGGGGCGCGGGAGACCCAGTACTTC.

The rearrangement uses TRBV27 and TRBJ2-6; D may match TRBD1 or TRBD2 (6 bases each). This CDR3 has 19 residues. Per the germline V gene, CDR1 is MNHEY and CDR2 is SMNVEV (reference sequence). Trimming left V 6 bases short and J 5 bases short, with 26 bases between. CDR3 nucleotide sequence: TGTGCCAGCAGACCACTAACCCTCCGGGGGCGTAAAAGGGCCAACGTCCTGACTTTC. Protein sequence: CASRPLTLRGRKRANVLTF.

The chain uses TRBV3-1 (or the pseudogene TRBV3-2) and TRBJ2-1; 10 bases agree with TRBD1. Per germline, CDR1 LGHDT and CDR2 YNNKEL (reference sequence). Trimming removed 5 bases from V and 6 bases from J; junction bases left unmatched: 7. The CDR3 has 15 amino acids. The chain's CDR3 is CASSAPGQGTNEQFF. The CDR3 DNA reads as TGTGCCAGCAGCGCGCCGGGACAGGGGACCAATGAGCAGTTCTTC.

J is TRBJ2-2 and V is TRBV5-1; a possible D gene is TRBD2 (6 bases). This CDR3 comprises 16 residues. V lost 0 bases to trimming and J lost 4 bases, with 13 bases between them. Germline CDR1 is SGHRS and CDR2 is YFSETQ. Here the CDR3 DNA reads TGCGCCAGCAGCTTGGCGTCGGGACTCTTCACCGGGGAGCTGTTTTTT. Its protein is CASSLASGLFTGELFF.